This TCR beta chain was found in a study of immune evolution from preneoplasia to lung adenocarcinoma. The study's findings and limits: Top clone share appeared to fall from AAH through AIS, MIA, adenocarcinoma. Later-stage lesions appeared to have more T cells, more diversity, less clonality.

Sequenced by immunoSEQ multiplex PCR; TCRdb stores in-frame clones only, minus some. Of some 15,000 clones in the sample, 81% are singletons; the top ten hold under 3%. Notes on this clone: The antigen remains undetermined.

V lost 1 base and J lost 4, with 13 bases in between. In germline, CDR1 is SGHNT, CDR2 YENEEA. The CDR3 totals 15 residues. The chain links TRBV11-3 to TRBJ1-1; D call uncertain. The sequenced material came from FFPE minimally invasive lung adenocarcinoma tissue. This TCR was sampled from a person aged 60-79 years with lung adenocarcinoma. In nucleotides, the CDR3 is TGTGCCAGCAGCTTAGGGGCCGGACGTGGCACTGAAGCTTTCTTT. This encodes CASSLGAGRGTEAFF.